The 8 T cell receptor beta chains presented below share a single source sample, sequenced in a study of Graves' ophthalmopathy and Graves' hyperthyroidism. Researchers took RNA transcripts and amplified TCR beta CDR3 regions from them. An opening RT-PCR round employed HTBI primers and preceded a second-round multiplex PCR. TCRdb ran MiXCR on the multiplex PCR reads and lists one entry per CDR3 protein. This sample has 24,000 or so distinct CDR3 sequences, with almost 50% found just once. The sample comprised peripheral blood. The receptor source for this set is an adult woman with stable Graves' hyperthyroidism.

By its share, this clonotype is medium-sized. The chain is built from TRBV7-9 and TRBJ2-1; 10 nucleotides align to TRBD1. The CDR3 has 12 residues. Germline CDR1 is SEHNR and CDR2 is FQNEAQ (reference sequence). With 6 bases clipped from V and 7 bases from J, the junction kept 0 bases outside the gene matches. The CDR3 DNA follows: TGTGCCAGCAGGGGACAGGGGAATGAGCAGTTCTTC. Translation: CASRGQGNEQFF.

This clonotype was picked up many times. The DNA of the CDR3 is TGTGCCAGCAGTTCACAGGGGAGCACTGGGGCCAACGTCCTGACTTTC. Amino acid sequence: CASSSQGSTGANVLTF. The rearrangement uses TRBV6-5 and TRBJ2-6; TRBD1 matches at 7 bases. CDR1 is MNHEY, CDR2 SVGAGI, per germline. The V segment lost 4 bases and the J segment 2 bases; nucleotides outside the gene matches: 5. The CDR3 runs to 16 residues.

The chain combines TRBV9 with TRBJ2-2; the match to TRBD1 covers 8 bases. J lost 8 bases, V lost 4 bases, and 7 bases had no gene match. The V gene's germline CDR1 is SGDLS and CDR2 YYNGEE. The CDR3 is 14 amino acids. The CDR3: CASSLGQELGELFF. CDR3 bases: TGTGCCAGCAGCCTGGGACAGGAGTTGGGGGAGCTGTTTTTT.

This clonotype has just one count. This CDR3 fails to terminate in the conserved phenylalanine or tryptophan, so it likely reflects a read error. It is unclear where the CDR3 begins or ends on the DNA, so no DNA is shown, and the CDR3 is as TCRdb lists it. The chain recombines TRBV3-1 with TRBJ1-2. CDR1 and CDR2 (germline): LGHDT, YNNKEL (reference sequence). The CDR3 sequence runs 9 residues, both termini included. The CDR3 reads CASSQVTSQ.

V gene TRBV20-1 combines with J gene TRBJ1-1, with a weak D call TRBD1 (6 bases). Trimming removed 3 bases at V and 5 bases at J, with 16 bases between. Germline-derived CDR1 and CDR2 are DFQATT and SNEGSKA (reference sequence). This CDR3 spans 14 amino acids. CDR3 region: CSASGGRGVTEAFF. As DNA, the CDR3 is TGCAGTGCTAGTGGGGGCAGGGGCGTTACTGAAGCTTTCTTT.

This clonotype was picked up many times. This sequence joins TRBV6-5 and TRBJ2-6; D ambiguous. This CDR3 is 16 amino acids long. CDR1 is MNHEY and CDR2 is SVGAGI in the germline V gene. Deletions cut 5 bases from V and 0 bases from J, with 11 bases between. CDR3 sequence: CASSGSPSSGANVLTF. The CDR3 DNA follows: TGTGCCAGCAGTGGCTCCCCCTCCTCTGGGGCCAACGTCCTGACTTTC.

This clonotype is judged medium-sized. CDR3 nucleotides: TGCAGTGCACCCGGGACTAGCTCTACCTACACAGATACGCAGTATTTT. Translation: CSAPGTSSTYTDTQYF. The genes are TRBV20-1 and TRBJ2-3; 9 bases are shared with TRBD2. The CDR3 is made up of 16 amino acids. Looked up from germline, CDR1 is DFQATT and CDR2 is SNEGSKA (reference sequence). The V and J ends lost 6 bases and 2 bases, in that order; junction bases with no gene match: 12.

The chain links TRBV20-1 to TRBJ2-7; 9 bases map to TRBD2. The J segment lost 1 base and the V segment lost 5 bases, leaving 6 bases of the junction unmatched. The CDR3 runs 14 residues. CDR1 is DFQATT, CDR2 SNEGSKA, per germline (reference sequence). CDR3 loop: CSAQTSGISYEQYF. The CDR3 DNA reads as TGCAGTGCTCAGACTAGCGGCATTTCCTACGAGCAGTACTTC.